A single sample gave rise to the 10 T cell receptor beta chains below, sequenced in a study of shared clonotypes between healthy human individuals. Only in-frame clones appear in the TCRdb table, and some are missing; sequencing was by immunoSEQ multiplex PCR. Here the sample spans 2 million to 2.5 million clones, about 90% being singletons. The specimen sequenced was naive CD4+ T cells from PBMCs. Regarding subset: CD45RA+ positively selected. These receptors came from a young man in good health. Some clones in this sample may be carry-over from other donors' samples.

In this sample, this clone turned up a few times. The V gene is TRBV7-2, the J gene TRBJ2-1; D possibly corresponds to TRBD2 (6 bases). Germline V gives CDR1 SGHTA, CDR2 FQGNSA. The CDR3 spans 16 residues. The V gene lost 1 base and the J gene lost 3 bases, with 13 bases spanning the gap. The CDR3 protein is CASSLVGSIVYNEQFF. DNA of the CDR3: TGTGCCAGCAGCTTAGTCGGGAGTATCGTCTACAATGAGCAGTTCTTC.

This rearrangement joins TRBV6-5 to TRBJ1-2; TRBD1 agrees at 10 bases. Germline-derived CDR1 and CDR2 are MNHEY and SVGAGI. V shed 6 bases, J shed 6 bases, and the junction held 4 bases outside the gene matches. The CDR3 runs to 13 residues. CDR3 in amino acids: CASRQGQGNGYTF. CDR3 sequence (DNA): TGTGCCAGCAGACAGGGACAGGGGAATGGCTACACCTTC.

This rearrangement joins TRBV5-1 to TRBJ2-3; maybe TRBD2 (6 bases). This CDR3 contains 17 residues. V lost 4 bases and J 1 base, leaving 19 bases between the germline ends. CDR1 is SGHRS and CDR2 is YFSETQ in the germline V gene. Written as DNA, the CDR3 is TGCGCCAGCAGCGCAACACCGGGACTCGCGGGCACAGATACGCAGTATTTT. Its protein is CASSATPGLAGTDTQYF. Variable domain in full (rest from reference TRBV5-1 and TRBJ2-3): KAGVTQTPRYLIKTRGQQVTLSCSPISGHRSVSWYQQTPGQGLQFLFEYFSETQRNKGNFPGRFSGRQFSNSRSEMNVSTLELGDSALYLCASSATPGLAGTDTQYFGPGTRLTVL.

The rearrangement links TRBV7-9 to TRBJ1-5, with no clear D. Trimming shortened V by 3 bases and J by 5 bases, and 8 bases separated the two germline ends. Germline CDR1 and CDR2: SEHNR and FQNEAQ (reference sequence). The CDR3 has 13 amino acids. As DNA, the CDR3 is TGTGCCAGCAGCTTGCGGGATGATCAGCCCCAGCATTTT. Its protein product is CASSLRDDQPQHF.

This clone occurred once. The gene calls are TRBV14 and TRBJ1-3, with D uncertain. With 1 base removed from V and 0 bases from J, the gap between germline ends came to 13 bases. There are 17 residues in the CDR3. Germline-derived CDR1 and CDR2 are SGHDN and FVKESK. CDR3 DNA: TGTGCCAGCAGCCAAGTCGCCGGGCAGAGCTCTGGAAACACCATATATTTT. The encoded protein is CASSQVAGQSSGNTIYF.

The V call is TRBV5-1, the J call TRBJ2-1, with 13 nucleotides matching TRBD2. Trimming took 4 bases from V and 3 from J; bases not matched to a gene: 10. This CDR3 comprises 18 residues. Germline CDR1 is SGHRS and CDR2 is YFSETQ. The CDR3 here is CASSPWTSGRESYNEQFF. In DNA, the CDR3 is TGCGCCAGCAGCCCCTGGACTAGCGGGAGAGAGAGCTACAATGAGCAGTTCTTC.

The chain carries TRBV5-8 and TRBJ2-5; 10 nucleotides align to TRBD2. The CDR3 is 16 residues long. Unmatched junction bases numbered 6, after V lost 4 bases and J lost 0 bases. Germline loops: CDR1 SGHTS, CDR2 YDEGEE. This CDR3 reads CASSHLAGDYQETQYF. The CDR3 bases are TGTGCCAGCAGCCATCTAGCGGGAGATTACCAAGAGACCCAGTACTTC.

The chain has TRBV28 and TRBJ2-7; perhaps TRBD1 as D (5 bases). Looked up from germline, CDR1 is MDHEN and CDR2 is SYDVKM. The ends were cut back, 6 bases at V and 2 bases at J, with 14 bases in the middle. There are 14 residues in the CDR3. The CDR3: CASRGPFETYEQYF. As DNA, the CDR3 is TGTGCCAGCAGGGGGCCCTTTGAAACCTACGAGCAGTACTTC.

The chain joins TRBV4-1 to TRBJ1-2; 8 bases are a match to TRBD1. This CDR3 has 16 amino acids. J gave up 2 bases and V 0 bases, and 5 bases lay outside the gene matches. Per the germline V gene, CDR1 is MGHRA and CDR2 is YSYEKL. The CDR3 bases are TGCGCCAGCAGCCAAGATCGGGACAGGCTAAACTATGGCTACACCTTC. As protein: CASSQDRDRLNYGYTF.

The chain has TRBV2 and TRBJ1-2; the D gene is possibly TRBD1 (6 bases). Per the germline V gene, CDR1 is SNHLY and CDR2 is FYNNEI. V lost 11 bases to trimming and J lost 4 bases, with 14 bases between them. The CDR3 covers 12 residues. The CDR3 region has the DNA TGTGCCGGAAGGGAGGGGGTCTATGGCTACACCTTC. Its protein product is CAGREGVYGYTF.